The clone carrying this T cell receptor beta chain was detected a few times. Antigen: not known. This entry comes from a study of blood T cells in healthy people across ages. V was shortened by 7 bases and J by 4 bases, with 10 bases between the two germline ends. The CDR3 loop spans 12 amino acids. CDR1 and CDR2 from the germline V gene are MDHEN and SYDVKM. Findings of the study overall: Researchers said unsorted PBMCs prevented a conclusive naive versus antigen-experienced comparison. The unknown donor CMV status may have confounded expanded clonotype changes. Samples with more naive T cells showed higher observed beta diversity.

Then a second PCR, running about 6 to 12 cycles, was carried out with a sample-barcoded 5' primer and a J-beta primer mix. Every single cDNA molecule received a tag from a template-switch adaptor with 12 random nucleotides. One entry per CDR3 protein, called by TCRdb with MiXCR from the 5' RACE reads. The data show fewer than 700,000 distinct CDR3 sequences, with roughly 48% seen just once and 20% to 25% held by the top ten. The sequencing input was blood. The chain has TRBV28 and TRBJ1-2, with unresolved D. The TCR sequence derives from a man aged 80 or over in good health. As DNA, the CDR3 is TGTGCCAGCAACGTTCGGGGCTATGGCTACACCTTC. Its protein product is CASNVRGYGYTF.